The 13 T cell receptor beta chains below were found in one sample sequenced in a study of technical replicates of blood from four donors (TCRdb year 2017). The method behind the library was the immunoSEQ multiplex PCR assay. Here the immuneACCESS table is served through TCRdb, limited to in-frame sequences with V and J called. Missing clones are a known gap in these copies; in checked studies unresolved V genes cover under half, and the rest lacks a known reason. The sample profile shows under 85,000 clones; over 85% of them were found once. 0.41% of the sample belongs to the ten largest clones. The sample taken for sequencing was T cells isolated from PBMCs. Every receptor here comes from a human donor in good health.

Written as DNA, the CDR3 is TGTGCCAGCAGTGGCGGACAGGGTAGGCCGGGGGAGCTGTTTTTT. Protein sequence: CASSGGQGRPGELFF. V gene TRBV27 combines with J gene TRBJ2-2; 8 bases are shared with TRBD1. Germline V gene lookup returns CDR1 MNHEY and CDR2 SMNVEV (reference sequence). V lost 5 bases and J lost 8; bases outside the gene matches: 10. The CDR3 covers 15 residues.

This chain joins TRBV10-2 and TRBJ2-7; 11 bases are shared with TRBD1. Germline CDR1 WSHSY, CDR2 SAAADI. V lost 8 bases and J lost 6; bases outside the gene matches: 6. The CDR3 totals 13 residues. The CDR3 nucleotides are TGCGCCAGCGGGGGGACAGGGGGGGCCGAGCAGTACTTC. Its protein is CASGGTGGAEQYF.

This chain links TRBV11-2 with TRBJ2-3; the match to TRBD2 covers 7 bases. Trimming cost V 7 bases and J 2 bases; bases outside gene matches: 3. The length of the CDR3 is 13 residues. The germline gives CDR1 SGHAT, CDR2 FQNNGV. The CDR3 loop is CASNRGVTDTQYF. In DNA, the CDR3 is TGTGCCAGCAATCGGGGGGTCACAGATACGCAGTATTTT.

The chain carries TRBV2 and TRBJ2-3; the match to TRBD2 covers 10 bases. With 5 bases clipped from V and 6 bases from J, the junction kept 11 bases outside the gene matches. This CDR3 spans 16 amino acids. The germline CDR1 and CDR2 sequences are SNHLY and FYNNEI. The CDR3 sequence: CASSHDLAGVGDTQYF. The CDR3 bases are TGTGCCAGCAGTCACGACCTAGCGGGAGTTGGGGATACGCAGTATTTT.

V usage is TRBV19 and J usage is TRBJ2-1; 8 bases align to TRBD2. V gave up 4 bases and J gave up 9 bases; unmatched junction bases: 2. Germline V CDR1 and CDR2: LNHDA, SQIVND (reference sequence). The CDR3 spans 12 residues. The CDR3: CASSTSGSEQFF. In nucleotides, the CDR3 is TGTGCCAGTAGTACCAGCGGGAGTGAGCAGTTCTTC.

This chain links TRBV11-2 with TRBJ1-5, with unresolved D. The CDR3 has 15 residues. V was clipped by 1 base and J by 6 bases, with 13 bases between them. Looked up from germline, CDR1 is SGHAT and CDR2 is FQNNGV. This CDR3 reads CASSLVAGSRQPQHF. The CDR3 nucleotides are TGTGCCAGCAGCTTAGTCGCGGGGTCGCGTCAGCCCCAGCATTTT.

This chain uses TRBV5-1 with TRBJ2-1, with TRBD2 identical over 14 bases. CDR3 length: 15 residues. CDR1 SGHRS and CDR2 YFSETQ come from the germline V gene. The V segment lost 4 bases and the J segment 8 bases; nucleotides outside the gene matches: 5. DNA of the CDR3: TGCGCCAGCAGCCCGACTAGCGGGAGGGTACATGAGCAGTTCTTC. Protein product: CASSPTSGRVHEQFF. The full variable domain, its missing parts supplied by reference TRBV5-1 and TRBJ2-1, is KAGVTQTPRYLIKTRGQQVTLSCSPISGHRSVSWYQQTPGQGLQFLFEYFSETQRNKGNFPGRFSGRQFSNSRSEMNVSTLELGDSALYLCASSPTSGRVHEQFFGPGTRLTVL.

This clone was counted only a few times. The V gene is TRBV7-2, the J gene TRBJ1-5; TRBD1 matches at 8 bases. This CDR3 is 15 amino acids long. V lost 0 bases and J lost 2; bases outside the gene matches: 0. Germline V lookup: CDR1 SGHTA, CDR2 FQGNSA. The CDR3 DNA reads TGTGCCAGCAGCTTAGCGGGACAGGGCAATCAGCCCCAGCATTTT. Translation: CASSLAGQGNQPQHF. The full variable domain, with the rest looked up from reference TRBV7-2 and TRBJ1-5, is GAGVSQSPSNKVTEKGKDVELRCDPISGHTALYWYRQSLGQGLEFLIYFQGNSAPDKSGLPSDRFSAERTGGSVSTLTIQRTQQEDSAVYLCASSLAGQGNQPQHFGDGTRLSIL.

This sequence joins TRBV29-1 and TRBJ2-7, with TRBD2 matching over 9 bases. The CDR3 totals 14 residues. J was trimmed by 7 bases and V by 3 bases; bases with no gene match: 10. Germline assignment: CDR1 SQVTM and CDR2 ANQGSEA. CDR3 DNA sequence: TGCAGCGTTGATGTGGGACTAGCACCTAGGGAGCAGTACTTC. Translating gives CSVDVGLAPREQYF.

The rearrangement links TRBV5-4 to TRBJ2-1; D may be TRBD2 (5 bases). CDR3 size: 16 residues. Looked up from germline, CDR1 is SGHNT and CDR2 is YYREEE (reference sequence). V was trimmed by 0 bases and J by 4 bases, leaving 14 bases between them. CDR3 sequence reads: CASSLEGADLYNEQFF. The CDR3 DNA sequence: TGTGCCAGCAGCTTGGAAGGAGCGGACCTATACAATGAGCAGTTCTTC.

The V gene is TRBV29-1, the J gene TRBJ2-1; TRBD2 matches 10 bases. This CDR3 is 17 amino acids long. The V segment lost 0 bases and the J segment 9 bases; nucleotides outside the gene matches: 14. Germline-derived CDR1 and CDR2 are SQVTM and ANQGSEA. The DNA for the CDR3 is TGCAGCGTTGAAGATCGGGGGGCTAGCGGGAGAGAAATTGAGCAGTTCTTC. Amino acid sequence: CSVEDRGASGREIEQFF.

J is TRBJ2-7 and V is TRBV6-5; D gene uncertain. This CDR3 region has 14 residues. Germline CDR1 reads MNHEY; CDR2 reads SVGAGI. Trimming took 2 bases from V and 3 from J, leaving 11 bases between them. For the CDR3, the DNA is TGTGCCAGCAGTTACGAACAGACCCACTACGAGCAGTACTTC. Translated, it gives CASSYEQTHYEQYF.

This clone was seen more than once but under ten times. The chain carries TRBV4-1 and TRBJ1-2; a possible D gene is TRBD1 (6 bases). The germline V gene has CDR1 MGHRA and CDR2 YSYEKL. Trimming pared 4 bases from V and 2 bases from J, leaving 8 bases between. The CDR3 is 13 amino acids. DNA of the CDR3: TGCGCCAGCAGCCGGGGACAAAACTATGGCTACACCTTC. It is translated as CASSRGQNYGYTF.